This T cell receptor beta chain derives from a study of T cell repertoires in cytomegalovirus infection. Study information: Recently identified HLA-C-restricted CMV epitopes were among the peptides used. Study-wide results and limits: HLA-C-restricted CMV-specific TCR beta clonotypes were dominant in the ex vivo response.

The CDR3 totals 12 residues. Germline V lookup: CDR1 SGHDT, CDR2 YYEEEE. V gave up 4 bases and J gave up 4 bases, with 7 bases separating them. TCRdb processed the reads anew with MiXCR; each CDR3 protein has one entry. Here the sample spans roughly 920,000 distinct CDR3 sequences, approximately 31% being singletons. Comment on this clonotype: What it binds is unknown.

The sequences come from cultured CD8+ T cells from PBMCs, collected from culture after CMV antigen stimulation. V gene TRBV5-6 combines with J gene TRBJ2-3; D is ambiguous. The receptor was derived from a human donor in good health (CMV status not recorded). Some clones in this sample may be carry-over from other donors' samples. The CDR3 coding sequence is TGTGCCAGCAGCGGGTGGCCAGATACGCAGTATTTT. It specifies CASSGWPDTQYF.